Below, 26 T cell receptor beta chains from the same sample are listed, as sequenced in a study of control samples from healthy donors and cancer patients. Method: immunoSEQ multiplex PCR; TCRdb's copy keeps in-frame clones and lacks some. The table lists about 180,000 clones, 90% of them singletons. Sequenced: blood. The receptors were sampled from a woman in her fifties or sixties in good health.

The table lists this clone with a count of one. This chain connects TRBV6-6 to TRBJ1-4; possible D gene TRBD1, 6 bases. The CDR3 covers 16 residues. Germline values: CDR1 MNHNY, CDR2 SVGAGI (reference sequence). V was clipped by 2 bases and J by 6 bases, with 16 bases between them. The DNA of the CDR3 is TGTGCCAGCAGTTACCCTCGGGGGCGCGGGGATGAAAAACTGTTTTTT. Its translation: CASSYPRGRGDEKLFF.

This CDR3 is CSVGDVSGANVLTF. In DNA, the CDR3 is TGCAGCGTTGGGGATGTGTCTGGGGCCAACGTCCTGACTTTC. The rearrangement links TRBV29-1 to TRBJ2-6; unclear D gene. The CDR3 sequence is 14 residues long. Trimming removed 4 bases at V and 1 base at J, with 8 bases between. Germline CDR1 SQVTM, CDR2 ANQGSEA.

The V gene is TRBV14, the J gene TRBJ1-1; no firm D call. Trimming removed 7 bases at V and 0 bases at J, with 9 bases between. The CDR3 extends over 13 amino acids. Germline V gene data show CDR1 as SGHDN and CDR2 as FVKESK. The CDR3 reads CASMRILNTEAFF. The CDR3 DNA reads TGTGCCAGCATGAGGATACTGAACACTGAAGCTTTCTTT.

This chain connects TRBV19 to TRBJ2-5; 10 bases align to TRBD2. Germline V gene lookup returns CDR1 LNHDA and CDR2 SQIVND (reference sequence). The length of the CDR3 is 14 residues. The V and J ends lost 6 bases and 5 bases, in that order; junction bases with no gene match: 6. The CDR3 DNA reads TGTGCCAGTAGCGGACTAGCGGTGGGGGAGACCCAGTACTTC. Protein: CASSGLAVGETQYF.

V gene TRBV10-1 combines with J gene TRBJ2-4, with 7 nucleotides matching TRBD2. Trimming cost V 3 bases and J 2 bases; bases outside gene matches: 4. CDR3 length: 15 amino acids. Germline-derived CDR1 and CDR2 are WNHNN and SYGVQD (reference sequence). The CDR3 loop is CASSDAGVTKNIQYF. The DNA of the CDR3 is TGCGCCAGCAGTGATGCGGGAGTAACCAAAAACATTCAGTACTTC.

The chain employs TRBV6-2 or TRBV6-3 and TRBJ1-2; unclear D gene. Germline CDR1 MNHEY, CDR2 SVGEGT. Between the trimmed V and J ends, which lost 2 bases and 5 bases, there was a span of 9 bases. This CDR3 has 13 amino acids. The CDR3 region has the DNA TGTGCCAGCAGTTACGACATGACTTATGGCTACACCTTC. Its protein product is CASSYDMTYGYTF.

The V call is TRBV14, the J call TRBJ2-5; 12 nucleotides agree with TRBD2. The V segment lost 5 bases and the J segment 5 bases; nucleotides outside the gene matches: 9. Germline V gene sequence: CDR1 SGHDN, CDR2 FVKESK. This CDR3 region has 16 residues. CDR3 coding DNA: TGTGCCAGCAGCAGGACTAGCGGGACGGACTGGGAGACCCAGTACTTC. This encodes CASSRTSGTDWETQYF.

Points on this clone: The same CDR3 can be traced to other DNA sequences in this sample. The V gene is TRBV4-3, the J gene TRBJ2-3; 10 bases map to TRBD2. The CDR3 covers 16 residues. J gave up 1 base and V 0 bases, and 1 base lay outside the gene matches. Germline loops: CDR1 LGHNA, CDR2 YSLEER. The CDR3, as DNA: TGCGCCAGCAGCCAAGATCTAGCGGGAGGCACAGATACGCAGTATTTT. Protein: CASSQDLAGGTDTQYF.

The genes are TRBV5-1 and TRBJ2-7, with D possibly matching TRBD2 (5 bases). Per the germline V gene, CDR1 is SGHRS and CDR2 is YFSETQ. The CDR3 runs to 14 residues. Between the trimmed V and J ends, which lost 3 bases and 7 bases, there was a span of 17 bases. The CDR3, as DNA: TGCGCCAGCAGCTCCGGGGAGCCAGTGAAGGAGCAGTACTTC. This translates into CASSSGEPVKEQYF.

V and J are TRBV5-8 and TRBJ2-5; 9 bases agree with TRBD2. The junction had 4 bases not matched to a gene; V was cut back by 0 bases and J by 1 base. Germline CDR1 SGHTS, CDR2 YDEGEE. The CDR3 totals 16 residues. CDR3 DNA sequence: TGTGCCAGCAGCTTGGGAACTAGCGGGCCCCAAGAGACCCAGTACTTC. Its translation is CASSLGTSGPQETQYF. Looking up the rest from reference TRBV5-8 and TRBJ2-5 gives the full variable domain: EAGVTQSPTHLIKTRGQQATLRCSPISGHTSVYWYQQALGLGLQFLLWYDEGEERNRGNFPPRFSGRQFPNYSSELNVNALELEDSALYLCASSLGTSGPQETQYFGPGTRLLVL.

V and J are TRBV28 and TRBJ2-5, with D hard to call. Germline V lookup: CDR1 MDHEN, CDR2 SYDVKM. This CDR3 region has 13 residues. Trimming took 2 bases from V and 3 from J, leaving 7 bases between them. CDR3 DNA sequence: TGTGCCAGCAGTTTAGGGCAGAAAGAGACCCAGTACTTC. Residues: CASSLGQKETQYF.

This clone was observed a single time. DNA for the CDR3: TGTGCCAGCAGTTTATCGGGACAGTCTAGGAATGGCTACACCTTC. Its protein product is CASSLSGQSRNGYTF. The chain links TRBV28 to TRBJ1-2; 7 positions match TRBD1. V gave up 1 base and J gave up 6 bases; unmatched junction bases: 8. The germline CDR1 and CDR2 sequences are MDHEN and SYDVKM. The CDR3 length is 15 residues.

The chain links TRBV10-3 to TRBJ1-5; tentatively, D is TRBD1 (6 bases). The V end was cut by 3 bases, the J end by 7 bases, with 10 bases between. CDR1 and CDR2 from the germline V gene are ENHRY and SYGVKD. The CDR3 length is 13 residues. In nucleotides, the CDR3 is TGTGCCATCAGTGATAAGGGGGAACAGCCCCAGCATTTT. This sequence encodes CAISDKGEQPQHF.

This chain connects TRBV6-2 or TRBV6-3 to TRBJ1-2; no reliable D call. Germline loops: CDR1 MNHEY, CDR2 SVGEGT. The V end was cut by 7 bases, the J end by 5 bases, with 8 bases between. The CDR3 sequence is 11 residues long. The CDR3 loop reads CASTPGYGYTF. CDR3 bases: TGTGCCAGCACCCCCGGGTATGGCTACACCTTC.

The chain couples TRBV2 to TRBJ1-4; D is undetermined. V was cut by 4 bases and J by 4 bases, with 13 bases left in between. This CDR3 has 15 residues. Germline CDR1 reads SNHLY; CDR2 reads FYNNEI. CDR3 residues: CASSGLGLNNEKLFF. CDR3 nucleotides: TGTGCCAGCAGTGGCTTAGGACTCAATAATGAAAAACTGTTTTTT.

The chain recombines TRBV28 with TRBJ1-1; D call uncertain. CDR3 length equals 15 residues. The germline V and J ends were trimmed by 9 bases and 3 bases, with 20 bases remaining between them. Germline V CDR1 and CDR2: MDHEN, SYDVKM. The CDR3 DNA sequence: TGTGCCAGTAACCTCTTGAGAGGGCTGGACACTGAAGCTTTCTTT. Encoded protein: CASNLLRGLDTEAFF.

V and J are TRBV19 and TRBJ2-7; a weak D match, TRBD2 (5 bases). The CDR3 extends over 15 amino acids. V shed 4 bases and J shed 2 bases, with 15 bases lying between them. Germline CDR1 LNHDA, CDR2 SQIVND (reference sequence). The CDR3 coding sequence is TGTGCCAGTAGTAGGGCTCTTGGAGGCACCTACGAGCAGTACTTC. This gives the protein CASSRALGGTYEQYF.

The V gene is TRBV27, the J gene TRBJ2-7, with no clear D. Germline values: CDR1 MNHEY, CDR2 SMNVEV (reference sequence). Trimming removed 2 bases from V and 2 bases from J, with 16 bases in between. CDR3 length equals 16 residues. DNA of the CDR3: TGTGCCAGCAGTTTAATTTTCGTGCTGAACCCCTACGAGCAGTACTTC. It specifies CASSLIFVLNPYEQYF.

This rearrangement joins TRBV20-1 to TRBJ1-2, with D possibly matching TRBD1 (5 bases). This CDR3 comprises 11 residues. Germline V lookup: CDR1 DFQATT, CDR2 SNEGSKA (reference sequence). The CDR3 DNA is TGCAAGCTCTGGGACGGCCGGGGCTACACCTTC. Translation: CKLWDGRGYTF.

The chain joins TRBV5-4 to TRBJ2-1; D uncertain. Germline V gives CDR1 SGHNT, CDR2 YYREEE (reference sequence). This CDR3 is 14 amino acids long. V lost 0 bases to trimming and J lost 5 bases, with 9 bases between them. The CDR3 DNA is TGTGCCAGCAGCTTGGTGTTCAGAGACAATGAGCAGTTCTTC. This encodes CASSLVFRDNEQFF.

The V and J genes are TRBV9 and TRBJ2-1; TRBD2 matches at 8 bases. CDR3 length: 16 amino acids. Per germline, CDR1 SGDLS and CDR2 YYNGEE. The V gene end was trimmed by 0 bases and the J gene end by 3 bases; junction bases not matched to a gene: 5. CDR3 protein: CASSVDHREGYNEQFF. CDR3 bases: TGTGCCAGCAGCGTAGATCACCGGGAGGGCTACAATGAGCAGTTCTTC.

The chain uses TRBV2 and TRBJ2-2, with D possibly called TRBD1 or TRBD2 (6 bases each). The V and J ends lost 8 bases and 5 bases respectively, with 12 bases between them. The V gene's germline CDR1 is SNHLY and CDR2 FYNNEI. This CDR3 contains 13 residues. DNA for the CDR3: TGTGCCAGCGGAAGGGGGGTTACCGGGGAGCTGTTTTTT. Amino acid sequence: CASGRGVTGELFF. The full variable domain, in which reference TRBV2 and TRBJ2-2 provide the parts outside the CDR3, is EPEVTQTPSHQVTQMGQEVILRCVPISNHLYFYWYRQILGQKVEFLVSFYNNEISEKSEIFDDQFSVERPDGSNFTLKIRSTKLEDSAMYFCASGRGVTGELFFGEGSRLTVL.

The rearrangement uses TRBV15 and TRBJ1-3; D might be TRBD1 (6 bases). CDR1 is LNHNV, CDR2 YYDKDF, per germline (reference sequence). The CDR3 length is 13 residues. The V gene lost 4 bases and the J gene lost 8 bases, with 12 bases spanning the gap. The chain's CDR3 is CATSNQQGHTIYF. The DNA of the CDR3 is TGTGCCACCAGCAACCAACAGGGACACACCATATATTTT. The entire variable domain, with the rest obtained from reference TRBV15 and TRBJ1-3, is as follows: DAMVIQNPRYQVTQFGKPVTLSCSQTLNHNVMYWYQQKSSQAPKLLFHYYDKDFNNEADTPDNFQSRRPNTSFCFLDIRSPGLGDTAMYLCATSNQQGHTIYFGEGSWLTVV.

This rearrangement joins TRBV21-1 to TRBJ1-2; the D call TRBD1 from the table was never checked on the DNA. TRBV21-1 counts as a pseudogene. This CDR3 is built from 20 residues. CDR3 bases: TGTGCCAGCAGCAAGACACCTCAAAGGGGTTTAGGGCCATCTATCTATGGCTACACCTTC. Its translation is CASSKTPQRGLGPSIYGYTF.

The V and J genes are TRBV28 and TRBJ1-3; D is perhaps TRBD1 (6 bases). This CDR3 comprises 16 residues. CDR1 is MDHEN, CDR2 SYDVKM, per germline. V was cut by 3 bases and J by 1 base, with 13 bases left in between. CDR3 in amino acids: CASSFGTLISGNTIYF. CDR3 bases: TGTGCCAGCAGTTTCGGGACACTCATTTCTGGAAACACCATATATTTT.

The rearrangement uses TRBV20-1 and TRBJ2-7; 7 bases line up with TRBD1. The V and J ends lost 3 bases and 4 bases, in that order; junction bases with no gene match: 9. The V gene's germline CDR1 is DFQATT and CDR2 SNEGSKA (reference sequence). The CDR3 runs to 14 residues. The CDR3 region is CSASFPGQRYEQYF. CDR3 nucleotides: TGCAGTGCTAGTTTTCCGGGACAGAGATACGAGCAGTACTTC.